A selection of T cell receptor beta chains follows, all from one sample in a study of cytomegalovirus exposure and HLA in healthy donors. TCRdb's copy holds only in-frame clones and misses some; the assay was immunoSEQ multiplex PCR. The sample has some 180,000 clones; more than 65% are singletons. Material: PBMCs. The receptors here all came from a girl aged 2 to 9 in good health and CMV-seropositive. Each CDR3 is given with its conserved first and last residue. Not all rows give a size; the values are once, few, many and, for expanded clones, a class.

>.|15|TRBV5-1|TRBJ1-2
CASSWEGRRGFGYTF
>.|13|TRBV5-1|TRBJ1-5
CASSLGENQPQHF
>.|15|TRBV28|TRBJ1-3
CASSRNPRGGNTIYF
>.|15|TRBV6-1|TRBJ1-5
CASSEGQSAYQPQHF
>.|14|TRBV9|TRBJ1-3
CASSVSGFGNTIYF
>.|14|TRBV29-1|TRBJ2-7
CSVSGTGALYEQYF
>.|13|TRBV5-1|TRBJ1-1
CASSLSMNTEAFF
>.|13|TRBV5-1|TRBJ1-2
CASSLGGTNGYTF
>.|11|TRBV29-1|TRBJ1-2
CSSMGGGGYTF
>few|17|TRBV5-1|TRBJ2-3
CASSLGRLAGATDTQYF
>once|14|TRBV6-6|TRBJ2-4
CASSYGAGLAIQYF
>.|14|TRBV6-1|TRBJ1-2
CASSHPGFNYGYTF
>.|15|TRBV19|TRBJ1-1
CASRRTGEMNTEAFF
>.|18|TRBV13|TRBJ1-3
CASSLKDRRSHPGNTIYF
>.|15|TRBV5-4|TRBJ2-7
CASSFGGGLAYEQYF
>.|13|TRBV15|TRBJ1-5
CATSPFSNQPQHF
>.|15|TRBV27|TRBJ2-2
CASSFRTGHTGELFF
>.|15|TRBV6-5|TRBJ2-6
CASSLRYSGANVLTF
>.|14|TRBV10-3|TRBJ1-1
CAISVGGRSTEAFF
>.|15|TRBV6-5|TRBJ2-7
CASSHPRTGSYEQYF
>once|14|TRBV2|TRBJ2-5
CASNGQGGQETQYF
>.|12|TRBV10-3|.
CATGDNSYEQYF
>.|17|TRBV27|TRBJ2-1
CASSLPIPGQPYNEQFF